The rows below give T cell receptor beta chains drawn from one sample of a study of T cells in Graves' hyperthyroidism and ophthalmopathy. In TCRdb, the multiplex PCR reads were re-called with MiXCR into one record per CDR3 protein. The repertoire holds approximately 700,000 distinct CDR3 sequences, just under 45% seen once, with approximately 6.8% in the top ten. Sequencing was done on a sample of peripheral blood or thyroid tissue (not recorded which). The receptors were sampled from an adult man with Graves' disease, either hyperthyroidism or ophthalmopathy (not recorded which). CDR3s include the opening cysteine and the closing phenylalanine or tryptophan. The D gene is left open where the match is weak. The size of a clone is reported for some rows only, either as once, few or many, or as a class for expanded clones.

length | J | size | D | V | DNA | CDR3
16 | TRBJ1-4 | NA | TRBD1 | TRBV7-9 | TGTGCCAGCAGCCAACAGGGTGGGCAGGGGGGTGAAAAACTGTTTTTT | CASSQQGGQGGEKLFF
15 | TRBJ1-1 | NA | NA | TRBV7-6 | TGTGCCAGCAGCGCGGGGAGTGGCAGGGCGACTGAAGCTTTCTTT | CASSAGSGRATEAFF
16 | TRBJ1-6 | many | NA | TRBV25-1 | TGTGCCAGCAGCGTATTTGGGGGCGCGGGGAATTCACCCCTCCACTTT | CASSVFGGAGNSPLHF
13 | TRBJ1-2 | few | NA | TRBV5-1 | TGCGCCAGCAGCCACACCGCAGCGATTGGCTACACCTTC | CASSHTAAIGYTF
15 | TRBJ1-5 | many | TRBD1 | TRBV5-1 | TGCGCCAGCAGCTCGACAGGGCTTACTAATCAGCCCCAGCATTTT | CASSSTGLTNQPQHF
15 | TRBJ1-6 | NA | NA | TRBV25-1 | TGTGCCAGCAGTCCTTCGGCAGGGGTGGGTTCACCCCTCCACTTT | CASSPSAGVGSPLHF
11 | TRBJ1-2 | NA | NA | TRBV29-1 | TGCAGCGTCCTCCGGGGCTATGGCTACACCTTC | CSVLRGYGYTF
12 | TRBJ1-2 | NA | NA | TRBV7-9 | TGTGCCAGCAGTTACGGGACATCCCTTCCCACCTTC | CASSYGTSLPTF
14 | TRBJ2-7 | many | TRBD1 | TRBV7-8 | TGTGCCAGCAGCTGGAACAGGGGCTCCTACGAGCAGTACTTC | CASSWNRGSYEQYF
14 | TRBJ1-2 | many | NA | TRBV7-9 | TGTGCCAGCGGGTCAGCCGACTCCCGCGATGGCTACACCTTC | CASGSADSRDGYTF
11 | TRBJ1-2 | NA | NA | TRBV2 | TGTGCCATCAGGGATCCAGGCGGCTACACCTTC | CAIRDPGGYTF
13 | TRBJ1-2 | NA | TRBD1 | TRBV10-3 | TGTGCCATCAGAGGACAGGGCAACTATGGCTACACCTTC | CAIRGQGNYGYTF
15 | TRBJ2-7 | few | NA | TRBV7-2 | TGTGCCAGCAGCTTAGTGCTAGGGGGGGGATACGAGCAGTACTTC | CASSLVLGGGYEQYF
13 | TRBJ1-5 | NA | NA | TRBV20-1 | TGCAGTGCTAGAGATCAAATGGATCAGCCCCAGCATTTT | CSARDQMDQPQHF
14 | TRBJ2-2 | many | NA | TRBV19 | TGTGCCAGTAGTTTCTGGGGTGTCACCGGGGAGCTGTTTTTT | CASSFWGVTGELFF
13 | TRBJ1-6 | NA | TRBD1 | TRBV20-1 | TGCAGTGCTCCACAGGGGGGCAATTCACCCCTCCACTTT | CSAPQGGNSPLHF
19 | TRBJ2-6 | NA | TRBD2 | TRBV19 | TGTGCCAGTAGTATTCGGGCTAGCGGGGCCAGCTCTGGGGCCAACGTCCTGACTTTC | CASSIRASGASSGANVLTF
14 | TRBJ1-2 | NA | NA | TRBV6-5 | TGTGCCAGCAGTTACGGAACCAGGGTCGGGGGCTACACCTTC | CASSYGTRVGGYTF
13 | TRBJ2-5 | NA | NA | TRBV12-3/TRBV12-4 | TGTGCCAGCAGCTTAGAAGCGGCGGAGACCCAGTACTTC | CASSLEAAETQYF
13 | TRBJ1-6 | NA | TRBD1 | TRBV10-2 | TGCGCCACGGGGGACAGAGCTAATTCACCCCTCCACTTT | CATGDRANSPLHF
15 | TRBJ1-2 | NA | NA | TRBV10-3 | TGTGCCAGCAGTGAAGACTTGACGGGGGGGAGGGGCTACACCTTC | CASSEDLTGGRGYTF
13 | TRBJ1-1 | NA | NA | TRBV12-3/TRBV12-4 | TGTGCCAGCACCTTAGGCAGGGCGGCTGAAGCTTTCTTT | CASTLGRAAEAFF